A single sample gave rise to the 5 T cell receptor beta chains below, sequenced in a study of blood T cell repertoires in COVID-19. Produced via immunoSEQ multiplex PCR; TCRdb's table is partial and in-frame only. The table has 200,000 to 250,000 clones, more than 80% seen once. The sequenced sample was peripheral blood. Receptors were obtained from a woman under 40 with COVID-19, enrolled during active disease.

The chain employs TRBV7-3 and TRBJ2-1; 10 bases align to TRBD1. This CDR3 region has 14 residues. The ends lost 4 bases at V and 14 bases at J; junction bases unmatched: 11. From germline, CDR1 is SGHTA and CDR2 FQGTGA. Here the CDR3 DNA reads TGTGCCAGCAGCTCGCGATCGAGACAGGGGGCTAAGTTCTTC. It specifies CASSSRSRQGAKFF.

The chain recombines TRBV10-3 with TRBJ1-5; a possible D gene is TRBD1 (5 bases). CDR1 is ENHRY, CDR2 SYGVKD, per germline. The CDR3 is made up of 16 amino acids. V dropped 4 bases and J dropped 0 bases, with 13 bases sitting between them. Here the CDR3 DNA reads TGTGCCATCAGTGGGGGCCCCGATTATAGCAATCAGCCCCAGCATTTT. It translates to CAISGGPDYSNQPQHF.

This rearrangement joins TRBV7-3 to TRBJ2-7; TRBD2 matches 10 bases. Germline values: CDR1 SGHTA, CDR2 FQGTGA. The length of the CDR3 is 16 residues. Trimming cost V 2 bases and J 3 bases; bases outside gene matches: 7. In nucleotides, the CDR3 is TGTGCCAGCAGCTTATCGTGGACTAGCGGCCACTACGAGCAGTACTTC. This sequence encodes CASSLSWTSGHYEQYF.

The genes are TRBV11-2 and TRBJ1-2, with D possibly being TRBD1 (5 bases). The germline V gene encodes CDR1 SGHAT and CDR2 FQNNGV. Trimming stripped 5 bases from V and 6 bases from J, with 13 bases between. This CDR3 is built from 13 residues. CDR3 sequence reads: CASSPQGGNGYTF. CDR3 bases: TGTGCCAGCAGCCCCCAGGGAGGGAATGGCTACACCTTC.

Of note for this clone: The identical CDR3 is also encoded by other nucleotide sequences in the sample. J is TRBJ1-2 and V is TRBV5-1; 7 nucleotides agree with TRBD1. This CDR3 has 13 amino acids. Germline-derived CDR1 and CDR2 are SGHRS and YFSETQ. The J segment lost 3 bases and the V segment lost 5 bases, leaving 4 bases of the junction unmatched. CDR3 residues: CASSFDRDYGYTF. The CDR3 DNA follows: TGCGCCAGCAGTTTCGACAGGGACTATGGCTACACCTTC.